This entry describes one TCR beta chain. This clone's antigen is unknown. Per-base qualities were not stored, and no clone one base away is much larger. The CDR3, from cysteine to phenylalanine, totals 14 residues. The only DNA kept is the CDR3, 42 bases in frame from the first base. The V end gives up 6 bases and the J end 7 bases, leaving 8 bases in the junction not matched to a gene. The germline V gene specifies SQVTM as CDR1 and ANQGSEA as CDR2. Libraries were constructed by the immunoSEQ multiplex PCR assay. For the multiplex PCR, a mixture combining 60 forward primers for TCR Vbeta segments and 13 reverse primers for TCR Jbeta segments was used. A multiplex PCR assay on genomic DNA amplified the CDR3 region of rearranged TCR beta genes. On the Illumina HiSeq System, the amplified TCR beta libraries were sequenced as 87-base-pair reads. The paper's processing steps were these. A later analysis counted some 74 million unique TCR beta chains across the 700 or so repertoires, and 9 million to 14 million of these chains were shared by at least two donors. Raw reads were error-corrected and collapsed into unique sequences with a nearest-neighbor algorithm that merged closely related sequences to remove PCR and sequencing errors. CDR3 sequences were aligned to IMGT reference sequences to assign V, D and J gene segments. For a sequence to be retained, a match of at least six nucleotides to both a V gene segment and a J gene segment was required. A rearrangement was called productive if the CDR3 had no stop codons and remained in frame with V and J, and every other rearrangement was called non-productive. CDR3 was defined by IMGT convention, running from the second conserved V-encoded cysteine to the conserved J-encoded phenylalanine. Sequences without an unambiguous match to a single V gene segment were excluded from the earlier analysis of 450 to 650 of the donors. An earlier analysis of fewer than 750 of the donors classified V segments as functional when productive rearrangements were above 56.7% and as segregating when the standard deviation between donors was above 5%. A statistical classification framework was built for diagnosing cytomegalovirus status from the catalog of TCR beta chain sequences. In a later analysis, TCR nucleotide sequences were compared against IMGT/GENE-DB human TR gene sequences so that V and J genes could be assigned. In a later analysis, CDR3 sequences and most-parsimonious VDJ recombination scenarios were assigned using the TCRdist pipeline. In a later analysis, each TCR beta chain was defined by its CDR3 amino acid sequence together with its V-gene family, and reads lacking a unique V-gene family were excluded. As a way to deal with suspected cross-contamination and a sequencing artifact, a later analysis dropped 450 to 600 nucleotide sequences that were highly shared and had low generation probability. In a later analysis, a clonal expansion index for each public chain was calculated from normalized within-repertoire ranks of inferred template counts. Generation probabilities in a later analysis came from a VDJ recombination model fitted to out-of-frame rearrangements, and those results were checked against IGoR. Hypergeometric tests were used in a later analysis to score TCR-TCR, TCR-HLA and TCR-CMV co-occurrence, with a repertoire-size bias correction applied to the TCR pairs. A later analysis estimated false discovery rates by permuting HLA or CMV assignments 20 times. A later analysis grouped co-occurring TCRs with DBSCAN, adding TCRdist sequence similarity when clustering within HLA-allele-positive subsets. Repertoires with fewer than 30,000 or more than 120,000 public chains, plus five repertoires with anomalous nucleotide sharing, were excluded from co-occurrence clustering. In TCRdb, the immuneACCESS table is reduced to in-frame sequences with V and J assigned. These tables do not hold every clone; where another copy was compared, an unresolved V gene accounts for under half, and the others remain unexplained. V, J and clone size derive from that table, while D and trimming were established from the DNA sequence. The sample profile shows 120,000 or so clones; around 78% of them were found once. Over 15% of the sample belongs to the ten largest clones.

In total, around 600 healthy bone marrow donors made up the cohort. At the time of sampling, every cohort member was nominally healthy, though immune exposures that went unrecorded were likely present. The donor was CMV seropositive and was included in the group of around 300 seropositive cohort members. Each donor provided a peripheral blood sample, and peripheral blood mononuclear cells were used for TCR beta sequencing. The Qiagen DNeasy Blood Extraction Kit was used to extract genomic DNA from the blood cell samples. The source of the sample is a study of cytomegalovirus exposure and HLA in healthy donors (TCRdb year 2017). Regarding the study in general: An earlier analysis of some 600 of the donors reported 250 to 300 Gb of sequence data and 117 million unique TCR beta sequences obtained from some 200 million T cells. The genetic ancestry cluster associated with self-reported Caucasian donors included 81% of the 398 genotyped donors. The aim of the study was to test whether cataloging public T cell receptors could identify signatures of past pathogen exposure. To study patterns of TCR occurrence, a later analysis re-analyzed previously published TCR beta repertoires from 666 donors and added high-resolution HLA genotyping. Typing coverage varied by locus: about 620-630 donors for A, B, C, DRB1 and DQB1; approximately 520 for DQA1; about 600 for DPA1; roughly 470 for DPB1. Donor age, sex, ethnicity and CMV serostatus were compiled alongside the repertoire data. In a later genetic analysis, genome-wide SNP genotypes for about 55% of the 666 donors were used, and that subset was treated as a discovery cohort. On average, around 230,000 unique TCR beta nucleotide sequences were sequenced per donor among about 400 genotyped donors of the cohort, with 15% to 20% of those sequences being non-productive. All discovery cohort repertoires had been generated using a single sequencing platform. To decide whether each TCR beta V gene segment behaved as functional or pseudogenic, an earlier analysis of 587 of the donors relied on high-throughput TCR beta sequencing. To predict cytomegalovirus infection status, the study brought together high-throughput TCR immunosequencing, statistical association of individual TCRs with disease status, and machine learning. HLA typing covered class I and class II loci at four-digit resolution. The T cell repertoires of 670 or so subjects were profiled by immunosequencing and related to cytomegalovirus serostatus. An early release that covered about 640 HLA-typed donors contained approximately 300 gigabases of sequencing data and about 93 million unique TCR sequences. Four or five DR-DQ haplotypes were handled as single units for association and clustering because linkage in the cohort was strong. Besides the first cohort of around 700 subjects, a separate validation cohort made up of 120 different subjects was used. In the later analysis, no new phenotypic data were used to find candidate immune exposures; instead, reliance was placed on TCR beta sequences and their occurrence across donors.

Summary of the overall study and its limitations: While some public TCRs were present in many individuals, most TCR sequences turned up only very rarely across donors. In this cohort, only TCR beta chains were sequenced, and detectable features were limited by the absence of alpha or paired-chain data. A later analysis associated 16,951 TCR beta sequences with specific HLA alleles at a false discovery rate of 0.05. When HLA alleles, especially DR and DQ, strongly co-occurred, attributing TCR associations to individual alleles was difficult. In vitro tests confirmed that a few of the cytomegalovirus-associated TCR beta chains recognize cytomegalovirus antigens. A further reported finding was that TCR beta sequences accurately predicted the HLA-A and HLA-B alleles for most subjects in the first cohort. According to a later genetic analysis, donors in an Asian-associated ancestry cluster had fewer N-insertions in productive TCRs than the approximately 670-donor mean. Cytomegalovirus status was reported to be diagnosed by the classifier with high specificity and sensitivity in both the original and validation cohorts. The study gave a list of about 170 TCR beta chains associated with cytomegalovirus. In a later analysis, TCR association rates were found to vary across HLA loci, with the most associated TCRs seen for DRB1 alleles and the fewest for HLA-C alleles. HLA typing was unavailable for some donors at each locus, so association tests used only the typed subset. In an earlier analysis of some 550 of the donors, most TCR beta V segments were observed in productive rearrangements about 87% or about 30% of the time, broadly matching IMGT annotations. The authors suggested that the approach could potentially be generalized to other disease states and immunological phenotypes. In a later analysis, several top co-occurrence clusters were reported to appear linked to parvovirus B19, influenza, CMV and Epstein-Barr virus. A later analysis found that most CMV-associated TCR beta chains appeared HLA-restricted, with HLA associations seemingly driven largely by CMV exposure. V-gene and J-gene trimming of TCR beta chains was associated with a missense DCLRE1C variant in a later genetic analysis, and the association was replicated in an independent cohort. Some IMGT-functional V segments, including TRBV6-2 and TRBV6-3, could not be distinguished by the 87-base-pair reads and were therefore excluded. Correlated functional status among segregating V segments might reflect linkage disequilibrium, but an unknown experimental factor could not be ruled out. Seventeen rarely observed V segments, including chromosome 9 orphons, were excluded from the earlier analysis of almost 600 of the donors because counts were too low. A group of highly shared sequence variants was considered likely to be a technical artifact of the sequencing pipeline. Sequencing depth was assumed to be roughly uniform across donors in the presence/absence analyses, though that assumption may not hold. CMV serostatus was the only immune exposure information available for the cohort. In a later analysis, HLA-associated TCR beta chains were found to be more clonally expanded and to have lower generation probabilities than equally common non-associated chains.

The receptor's source is a man aged 18 to 29 in good health and CMV-seropositive. In this chain, TRBV29-1 is recombined with TRBJ2-1; the junction holds 11 bases that match TRBD1. The sample consisted of PBMCs. CDR3 region: CSVAPGTGGNEQFF. In nucleotide form, the sequence is TGCAGCGTGGCCCCCGGGACAGGGGGAAATGAGCAGTTCTTC.